Following are 14 T cell receptor beta chains from one sample sequenced in a study of T cell responses to AZD1222 COVID-19 vaccine. The repertoire was sequenced with immunoSEQ multiplex PCR; TCRdb's copy has only in-frame clones and lacks some. The data contain more than 70,000 clones, about nine tenths of them singletons. The sequences come from peripheral blood, collected 28 days after the second AZD1222 dose. The receptors come from an adult who received the AZD1222 COVID-19 vaccine.

The chain has TRBV7-3 and TRBJ1-4; D gene ambiguous. Germline V gene lookup returns CDR1 SGHTA and CDR2 FQGTGA. The V end lost 1 base, the J end lost 0 bases, and 6 bases lay between the germline ends. The CDR3 consists of 15 residues. The CDR3 DNA is TGTGCCAGCAGCTTAAGTCAAGCAACTAATGAAAAACTGTTTTTT. Translating gives CASSLSQATNEKLFF. The full variable domain, rest sourced from reference TRBV7-3 and TRBJ1-4, is GAGVSQTPSNKVTEKGKYVELRCDPISGHTALYWYRQSLGQGPEFLIYFQGTGAADDSGLPNDRFFAVRPEGSVSTLKIQRTERGDSAVYLCASSLSQATNEKLFFGSGTQLSVL.

V gene TRBV11-2 combines with J gene TRBJ1-2; possibly TRBD1 for D (5 bases). V was shortened by 3 bases and J by 2 bases, with 7 bases between the two germline ends. Germline V gene lookup returns CDR1 SGHAT and CDR2 FQNNGV. The CDR3 extends over 13 amino acids. CDR3 bases: TGTGCCAGCAGCTTTGACAGAAACTATGGCTACACCTTC. Residues: CASSFDRNYGYTF.

The chain recombines TRBV7-9 with TRBJ1-1, with unresolved D. Germline V lookup: CDR1 SEHNR, CDR2 FQNEAQ (reference sequence). The CDR3 runs to 13 residues. Trimming shortened V by 5 bases and J by 4 bases, and 11 bases separated the two germline ends. CDR3 residues: CASSHPSLTEAFF. The CDR3 nucleotides read TGTGCCAGCAGCCATCCATCGCTCACTGAAGCTTTCTTT.

The rearrangement links TRBV9 to TRBJ2-1, with a tentative D call TRBD2 (5 bases). CDR1 SGDLS and CDR2 YYNGEE come from the germline V gene. V was shortened by 1 base and J by 3 bases, with 11 bases between the two germline ends. The CDR3 length is 15 residues. CDR3 sequence: CASSVNNGDYNEQFF. The DNA for the CDR3 is TGTGCCAGCAGCGTAAATAACGGGGACTACAATGAGCAGTTCTTC.

J is TRBJ1-4 and V is TRBV7-8; D not resolved. The germline CDR1 and CDR2 sequences are SGHVS and FQNEAQ. This CDR3 has 15 amino acids. Trimming took 1 base from V and 7 from J, leaving 13 bases between them. CDR3 residues: CASSLGAGMGEKLFF. DNA of the CDR3: TGTGCCAGCAGCTTAGGGGCGGGGATGGGTGAAAAACTGTTTTTT.

The rearrangement uses TRBV30 and TRBJ1-3; D is possibly TRBD1 (6 bases). Germline V gene data show CDR1 as GTSNPN and CDR2 as SVGIG (reference sequence). The CDR3 is made up of 12 amino acids. V lost 0 bases and J lost 9, with 9 bases in between. DNA of the CDR3: TGTGCCTGGAGTGTAACAGGGAGCACCATATATTTT. Protein sequence: CAWSVTGSTIYF.

The chain uses TRBV11-2 and TRBJ2-4, with D possibly called TRBD1 or TRBD2 (5 bases each). The CDR3 loop spans 15 amino acids. Trimming left V 6 bases short and J 5 bases short, with 17 bases between. CDR1 and CDR2 from the germline V gene are SGHAT and FQNNGV. This CDR3 reads CASRSLVRGENIQYF. DNA for the CDR3: TGTGCCAGCAGATCACTAGTCCGAGGGGAAAACATTCAGTACTTC.

This clone appeared once. CDR3 in DNA: TGTGCCAGTAGTGTCCCGGACAGGCTGCGGTTTCGCTACACCTTC. Translated, it gives CASSVPDRLRFRYTF. The rearrangement links TRBV19 to TRBJ1-2, with 7 nucleotides matching TRBD1. The J segment lost 9 bases and the V segment lost 5 bases, leaving 15 bases of the junction unmatched. Germline V gene data show CDR1 as LNHDA and CDR2 as SQIVND (reference sequence). CDR3 length: 15 amino acids.

This clone showed up just once. V usage is TRBV20-1 and J usage is TRBJ2-7, with D hard to call. Trimming took off 3 bases at V and 2 bases at J, with 8 bases between the two ends. CDR1 and CDR2 (germline): DFQATT, SNEGSKA (reference sequence). The CDR3 has 12 amino acids. In nucleotides, the CDR3 is TGCAGTGCTAGTTCCCCACCCTACGAGCAGTACTTC. Its translation is CSASSPPYEQYF.

This chain joins TRBV7-8 and TRBJ1-6; no definite D call. The germline V and J ends were trimmed by 6 bases and 4 bases, with 7 bases remaining between them. The germline V gene has CDR1 SGHVS and CDR2 FQNEAQ. The CDR3 spans 13 residues. The CDR3 coding sequence is TGTGCCAGCAGTCTCACGTATAATTCACCCCTCCACTTT. Translation gives CASSLTYNSPLHF. The variable domain in full, with the rest retrieved from reference TRBV7-8 and TRBJ1-6, is GAGVSQSPRYKVAKRGQDVALRCDPISGHVSLFWYQQALGQGPEFLTYFQNEAQLDKSGLPSDRFFAERPEGSVSTLKIQRTQQEDSAVYLCASSLTYNSPLHFGNGTRLTVT.

This clone turned up a few times. This chain uses TRBV7-2 with TRBJ2-7; D is unresolved. Deletions cut 6 bases from V and 6 bases from J, with 18 bases between. This CDR3 contains 14 residues. CDR1 and CDR2 from the germline V gene are SGHTA and FQGNSA. CDR3 protein: CASRWDPSRTEQYF. Written as DNA, the CDR3 is TGTGCCAGCAGGTGGGATCCTTCAAGAACCGAGCAGTACTTC. The full variable domain, with the rest looked up from reference TRBV7-2 and TRBJ2-7, is GAGVSQSPSNKVTEKGKDVELRCDPISGHTALYWYRQSLGQGLEFLIYFQGNSAPDKSGLPSDRFSAERTGGSVSTLTIQRTQQEDSAVYLCASRWDPSRTEQYFGPGTRLTVT.

The chain combines TRBV6-5 with TRBJ2-5; 12 bases map to TRBD1. The CDR3 loop spans 15 amino acids. CDR1 is MNHEY, CDR2 SVGAGI, per germline. V was clipped by 2 bases and J by 7 bases; unmatched bases: 5. CDR3 amino acids: CASSYRDRGRGTQYF. The CDR3 nucleotides read TGTGCCAGCAGTTACAGGGACAGGGGGCGGGGGACCCAGTACTTC.

V is TRBV7-9 and J is TRBJ1-6, with D possibly TRBD1 on 5 matching bases. This CDR3 contains 17 residues. V lost 2 bases to trimming and J lost 6 bases, with 17 bases between them. The V gene's germline CDR1 is SEHNR and CDR2 FQNEAQ (reference sequence). CDR3 residues: CASSLSWAGLRNSPLHF. CDR3 sequence (DNA): TGTGCCAGCAGCTTATCCTGGGCGGGGCTCCGTAATTCACCCCTCCACTTT.

The chain links TRBV24-1 to TRBJ1-2, with D maybe TRBD1 (5 bases). Trimming removed 4 bases at V and 6 bases at J, with 11 bases between. The CDR3 totals 13 residues. Germline V gene lookup returns CDR1 KGHDR and CDR2 SFDVKD. The CDR3 region is CATSEWGFDGYTF. The CDR3 DNA is TGTGCCACCAGTGAGTGGGGCTTTGATGGCTACACCTTC.